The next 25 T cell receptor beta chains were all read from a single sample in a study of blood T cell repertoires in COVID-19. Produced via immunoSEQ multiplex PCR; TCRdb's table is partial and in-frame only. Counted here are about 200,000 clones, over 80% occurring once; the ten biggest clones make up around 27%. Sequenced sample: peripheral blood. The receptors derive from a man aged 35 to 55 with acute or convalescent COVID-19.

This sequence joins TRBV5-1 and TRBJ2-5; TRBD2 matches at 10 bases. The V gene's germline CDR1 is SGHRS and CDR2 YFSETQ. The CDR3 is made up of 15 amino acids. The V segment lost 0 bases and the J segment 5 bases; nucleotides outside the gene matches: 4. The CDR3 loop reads CASSLDPGLAETQYF. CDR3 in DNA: TGCGCCAGCAGCTTGGACCCGGGACTAGCGGAGACCCAGTACTTC.

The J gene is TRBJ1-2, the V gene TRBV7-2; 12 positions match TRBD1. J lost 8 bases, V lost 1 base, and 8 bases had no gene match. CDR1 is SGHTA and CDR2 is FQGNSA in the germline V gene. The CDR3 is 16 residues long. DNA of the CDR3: TGTGCCAGCAGCTTAGTTGGGACAGGGGGCTTTTACGGCTACACCTTC. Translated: CASSLVGTGGFYGYTF.

CDR3: CAWRGLAGTDTQYF. In nucleotides, the CDR3 is TGTGCCTGGAGGGGACTAGCGGGAACAGATACGCAGTATTTT. This chain uses TRBV30 with TRBJ2-3; 13 nucleotides match TRBD2. Germline V lookup: CDR1 GTSNPN, CDR2 SVGIG (reference sequence). This CDR3 has 14 residues. V was pared by 3 bases and J by 3 bases, with 0 bases of the junction left unmatched.

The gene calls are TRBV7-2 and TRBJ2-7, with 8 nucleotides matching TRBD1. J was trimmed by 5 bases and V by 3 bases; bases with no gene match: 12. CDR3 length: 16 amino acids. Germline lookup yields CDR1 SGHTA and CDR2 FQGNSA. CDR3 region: CASSLGLGQGVNEQYF. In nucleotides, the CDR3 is TGTGCCAGCAGCTTGGGTTTAGGACAGGGAGTCAACGAGCAGTACTTC. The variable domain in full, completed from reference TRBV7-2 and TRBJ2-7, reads GAGVSQSPSNKVTEKGKDVELRCDPISGHTALYWYRQSLGQGLEFLIYFQGNSAPDKSGLPSDRFSAERTGGSVSTLTIQRTQQEDSAVYLCASSLGLGQGVNEQYFGPGTRLTVT.

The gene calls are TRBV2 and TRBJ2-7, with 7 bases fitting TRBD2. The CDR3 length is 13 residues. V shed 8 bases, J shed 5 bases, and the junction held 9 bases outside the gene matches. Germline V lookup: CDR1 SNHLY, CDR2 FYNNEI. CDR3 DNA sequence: TGTGCCAGCCGCGTGGCAGGGAGGGACGAGCAGTACTTC. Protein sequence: CASRVAGRDEQYF.

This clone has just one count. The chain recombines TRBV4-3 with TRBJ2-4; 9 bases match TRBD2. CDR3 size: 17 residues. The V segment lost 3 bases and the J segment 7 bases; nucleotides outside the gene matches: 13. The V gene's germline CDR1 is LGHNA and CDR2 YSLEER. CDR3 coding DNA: TGCGCCAGCAGCCAGAGCATTAGCGGGAGCTCGGGGAACATTCAGTACTTC. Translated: CASSQSISGSSGNIQYF.

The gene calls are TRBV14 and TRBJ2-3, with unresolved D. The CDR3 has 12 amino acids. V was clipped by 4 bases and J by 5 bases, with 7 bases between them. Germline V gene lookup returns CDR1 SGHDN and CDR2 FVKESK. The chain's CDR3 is CASSPTRDTQYF. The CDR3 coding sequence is TGTGCCAGCAGCCCAACACGAGATACGCAGTATTTT.

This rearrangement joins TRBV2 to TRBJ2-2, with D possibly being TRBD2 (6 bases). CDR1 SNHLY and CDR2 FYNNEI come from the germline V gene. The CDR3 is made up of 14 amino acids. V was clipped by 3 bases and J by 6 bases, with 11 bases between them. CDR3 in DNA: TGTGCCAGCAGTGAGAGTTCGGGGGCCGGGGAGCTGTTTTTT. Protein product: CASSESSGAGELFF. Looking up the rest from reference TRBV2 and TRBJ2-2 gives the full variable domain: EPEVTQTPSHQVTQMGQEVILRCVPISNHLYFYWYRQILGQKVEFLVSFYNNEISEKSEIFDDQFSVERPDGSNFTLKIRSTKLEDSAMYFCASSESSGAGELFFGEGSRLTVL.

The CDR3 here is CASSLVRSHGYTF. Here the CDR3 DNA reads TGTGCCAGCAGTTTGGTCAGGTCGCATGGCTACACCTTC. The gene calls are TRBV27 and TRBJ1-2; D unclear. Looked up from germline, CDR1 is MNHEY and CDR2 is SMNVEV (reference sequence). The CDR3 totals 13 residues. The V end lost 3 bases, the J end lost 6 bases, and 11 bases lay between the germline ends.

The CDR3 region has the DNA TGTGCCATCAGGAGGGGGACAGACTATGAAGCTTTCTTT. Encoded protein: CAIRRGTDYEAFF. The chain carries TRBV10-3 and TRBJ1-1; 7 bases match TRBD1. V dropped 6 bases and J dropped 7; count of bases not matched to a gene: 8. The CDR3 extends over 13 amino acids. Germline V gene lookup returns CDR1 ENHRY and CDR2 SYGVKD.

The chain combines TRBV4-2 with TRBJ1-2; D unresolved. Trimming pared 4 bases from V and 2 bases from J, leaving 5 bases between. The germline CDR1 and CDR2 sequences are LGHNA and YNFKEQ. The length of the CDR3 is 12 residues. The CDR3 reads CASSLQNYGYTF. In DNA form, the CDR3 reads TGTGCCAGCAGCCTCCAAAACTATGGCTACACCTTC.

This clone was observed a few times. The DNA of the CDR3 is TGTGCCAGTAGGGGACAGGGGGCGGCTTTCTTT. This sequence encodes CASRGQGAAFF. This rearrangement joins TRBV19 to TRBJ1-1; 12 positions agree with TRBD1. CDR1 and CDR2 from the germline V gene are LNHDA and SQIVND (reference sequence). The CDR3 is 11 amino acids. The V segment lost 6 bases and the J segment 11 bases; nucleotides outside the gene matches: 1.

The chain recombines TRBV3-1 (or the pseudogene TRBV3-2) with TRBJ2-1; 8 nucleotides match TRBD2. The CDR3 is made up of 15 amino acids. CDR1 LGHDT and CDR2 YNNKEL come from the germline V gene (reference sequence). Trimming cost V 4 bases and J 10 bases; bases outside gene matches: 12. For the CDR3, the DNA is TGTGCCAGCAGCCTCAGGAGTAGCGGGATTGAGGAGCAGTTCTTC. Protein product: CASSLRSSGIEEQFF.

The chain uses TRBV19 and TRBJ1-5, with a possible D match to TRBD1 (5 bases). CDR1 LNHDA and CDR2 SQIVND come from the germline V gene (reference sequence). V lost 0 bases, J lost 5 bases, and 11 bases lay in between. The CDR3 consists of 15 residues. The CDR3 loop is CASSIDSTGYQPQHF. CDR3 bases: TGTGCCAGTAGTATAGATAGCACAGGCTATCAGCCCCAGCATTTT.

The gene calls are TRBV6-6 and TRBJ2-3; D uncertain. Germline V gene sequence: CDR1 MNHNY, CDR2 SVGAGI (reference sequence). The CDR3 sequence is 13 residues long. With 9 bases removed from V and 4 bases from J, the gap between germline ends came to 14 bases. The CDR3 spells CASNGVGSDTQYF. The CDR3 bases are TGTGCCAGTAACGGAGTAGGATCAGATACGCAGTATTTT.

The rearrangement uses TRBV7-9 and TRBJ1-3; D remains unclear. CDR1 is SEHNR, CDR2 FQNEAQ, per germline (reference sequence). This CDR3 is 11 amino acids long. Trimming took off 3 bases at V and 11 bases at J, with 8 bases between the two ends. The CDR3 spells CASSLESPIYF. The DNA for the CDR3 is TGTGCCAGCAGCTTGGAGTCCCCCATATATTTT.

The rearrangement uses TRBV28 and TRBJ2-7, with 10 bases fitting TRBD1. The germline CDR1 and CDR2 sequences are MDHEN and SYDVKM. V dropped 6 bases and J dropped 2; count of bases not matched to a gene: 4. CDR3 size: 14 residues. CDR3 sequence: CASRGTGVPYEQYF. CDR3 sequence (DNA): TGTGCCAGCAGGGGGACAGGGGTGCCCTACGAGCAGTACTTC.

CDR3 loop: CASSIQSSGEYEQYF. The CDR3 nucleotides read TGTGCCAGCAGCATACAGTCTAGCGGGGAGTACGAGCAGTACTTC. The chain joins TRBV7-2 to TRBJ2-7; 9 bases line up with TRBD2. V shed 5 bases, J shed 4 bases, and the junction held 9 bases outside the gene matches. The germline CDR1 and CDR2 sequences are SGHTA and FQGNSA. The CDR3 is 15 amino acids.

CDR3 sequence: CASSLAGHKNTGELFF. The CDR3 region has the DNA TGTGCCAGCAGCTTAGCCGGACATAAGAACACCGGGGAGCTGTTTTTT. The rearrangement joins TRBV7-6 to TRBJ2-2, with D perhaps TRBD1 (5 bases). CDR1 SGHVS and CDR2 FNYEAQ come from the germline V gene. This CDR3 region has 16 residues. The germline V and J ends were trimmed by 0 bases and 1 base, with 9 bases remaining between them.

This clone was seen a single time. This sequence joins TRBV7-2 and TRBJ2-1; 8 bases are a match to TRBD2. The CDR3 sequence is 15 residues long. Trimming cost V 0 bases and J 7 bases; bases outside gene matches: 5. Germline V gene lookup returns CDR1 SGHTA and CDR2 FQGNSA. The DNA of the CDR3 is TGTGCCAGCAGCTTAGCTAGCGGGGTGTTTAATGAGCAGTTCTTC. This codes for CASSLASGVFNEQFF.

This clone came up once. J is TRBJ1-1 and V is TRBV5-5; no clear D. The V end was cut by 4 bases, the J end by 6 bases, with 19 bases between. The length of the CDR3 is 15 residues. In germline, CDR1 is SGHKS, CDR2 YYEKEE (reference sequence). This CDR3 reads CASSGPLGGSAEAFF. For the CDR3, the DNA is TGTGCCAGCAGCGGCCCCCTGGGAGGGAGTGCTGAAGCTTTCTTT.

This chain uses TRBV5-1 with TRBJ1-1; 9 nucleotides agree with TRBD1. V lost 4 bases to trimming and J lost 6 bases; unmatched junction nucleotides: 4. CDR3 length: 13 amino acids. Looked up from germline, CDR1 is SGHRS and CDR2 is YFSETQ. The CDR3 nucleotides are TGCGCCAGCAGCGCTGACAGGGGGGCTGAAGCTTTCTTT. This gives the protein CASSADRGAEAFF.

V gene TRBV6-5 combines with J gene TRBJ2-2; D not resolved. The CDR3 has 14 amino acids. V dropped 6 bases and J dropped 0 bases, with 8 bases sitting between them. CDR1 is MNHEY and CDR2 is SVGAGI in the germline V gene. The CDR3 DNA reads TGTGCCAGCAGGTCAACTTCGAACACCGGGGAGCTGTTTTTT. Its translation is CASRSTSNTGELFF.

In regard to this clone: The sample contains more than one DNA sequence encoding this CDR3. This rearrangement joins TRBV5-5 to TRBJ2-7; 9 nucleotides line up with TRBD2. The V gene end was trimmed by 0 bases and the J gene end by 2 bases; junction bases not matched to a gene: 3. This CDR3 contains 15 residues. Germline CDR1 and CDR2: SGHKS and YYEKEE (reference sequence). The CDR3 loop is CASSLGGGDPYEQYF. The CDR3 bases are TGTGCCAGCAGCTTGGGCGGGGGGGACCCCTACGAGCAGTACTTC.

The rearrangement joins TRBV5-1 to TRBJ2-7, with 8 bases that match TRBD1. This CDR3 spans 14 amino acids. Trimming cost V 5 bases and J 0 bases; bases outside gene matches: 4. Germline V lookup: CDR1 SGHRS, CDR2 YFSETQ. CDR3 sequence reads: CASRYRGDSYEQYF. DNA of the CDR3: TGCGCCAGCAGATACAGGGGGGACTCCTACGAGCAGTACTTC. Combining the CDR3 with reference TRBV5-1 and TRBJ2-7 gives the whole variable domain KAGVTQTPRYLIKTRGQQVTLSCSPISGHRSVSWYQQTPGQGLQFLFEYFSETQRNKGNFPGRFSGRQFSNSRSEMNVSTLELGDSALYLCASRYRGDSYEQYFGPGTRLTVT.